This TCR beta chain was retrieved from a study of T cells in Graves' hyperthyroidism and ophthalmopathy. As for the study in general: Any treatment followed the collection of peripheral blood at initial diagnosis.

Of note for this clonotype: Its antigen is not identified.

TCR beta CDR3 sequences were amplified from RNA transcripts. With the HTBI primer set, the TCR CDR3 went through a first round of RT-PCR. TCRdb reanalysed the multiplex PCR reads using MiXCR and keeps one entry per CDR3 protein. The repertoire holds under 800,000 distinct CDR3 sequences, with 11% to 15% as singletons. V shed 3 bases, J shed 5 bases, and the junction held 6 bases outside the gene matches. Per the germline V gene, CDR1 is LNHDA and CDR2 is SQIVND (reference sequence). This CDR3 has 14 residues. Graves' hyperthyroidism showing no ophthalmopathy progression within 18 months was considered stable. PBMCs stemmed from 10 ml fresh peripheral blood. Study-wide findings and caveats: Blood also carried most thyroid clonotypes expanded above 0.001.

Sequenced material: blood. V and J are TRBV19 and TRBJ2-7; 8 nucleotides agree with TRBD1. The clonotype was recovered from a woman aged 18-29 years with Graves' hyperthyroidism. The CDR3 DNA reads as TGTGCCAGTAGTATCAGGGGGCAAAGAAACGAGCAGTACTTC. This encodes CASSIRGQRNEQYF.